Following are 32 T cell receptor beta chains from one sample sequenced in a study of regulatory T cells in long-lasting Graves disease. iRepertoire HTBI primers and Arm-PCR of CDR3 regions built TCR beta libraries. One entry per CDR3 protein, called by TCRdb with MiXCR from the multiplex PCR reads. This sample has more than 650,000 distinct CDR3 sequences; about 32% occur once, and the top ten carry roughly 46%. The time point was: persistent/refractory GD, antithyroid drugs over 5 years with positive TRAb. Generation of the TCR library employed RNA extracted from PBMCs. Specimen: peripheral blood mononuclear cells (PBMCs), collected when the disease was refractory, from a patient treated with antithyroid drugs. The receptors stem from a female donor with Graves disease.

This chain connects TRBV18 to TRBJ1-4, with TRBD1 identical over 10 bases. The CDR3 has 14 residues. Trimming cost V 4 bases and J 5 bases; bases outside gene matches: 1. Germline values: CDR1 KGHSH, CDR2 LQKENI. The CDR3 region is CASSRDRGNEKLFF. The CDR3 nucleotides read TGTGCCAGCTCACGGGACAGGGGAAATGAAAAACTGTTTTTT.

This clonotype was seen more than once but under ten times. The chain recombines TRBV6-1 with TRBJ1-2, with TRBD1 identical over 9 bases. The CDR3 runs 13 residues. Trimming took 8 bases from V and 4 from J; bases not matched to a gene: 5. Germline V CDR1 and CDR2: MNHNS, SASEGT. The CDR3 loop is CASGDRAFYGYTF. CDR3 in DNA: TGTGCCAGCGGGGACAGGGCGTTCTATGGCTACACCTTC.

The CDR3: CASSPRGGGANVLTF. The CDR3 region has the DNA TGTGCCAGCAGCCCGAGGGGCGGTGGGGCCAACGTCCTGACTTTC. The chain recombines TRBV13 with TRBJ2-6; D could derive from TRBD1 or TRBD2 (5 bases each). CDR1 and CDR2 from the germline V gene are PRHDT and FYEKMQ (reference sequence). There are 15 residues in the CDR3. Trimming pared 5 bases from V and 3 bases from J, leaving 11 bases between.

This clonotype was detected only a few times. The chain couples TRBV12-3 or TRBV12-4 to TRBJ2-7; 14 bases fit TRBD2. V dropped 5 bases and J dropped 2; count of bases not matched to a gene: 11. The CDR3 has 18 residues. As DNA, the CDR3 is TGTGCCAGCAGTACCGGGACTAGCGGGAGTGGTAGGGCCTACGAGCAGTACTTC. Protein sequence: CASSTGTSGSGRAYEQYF.

The rearrangement uses TRBV28 and TRBJ1-5, with no clear D. There are 15 residues in the CDR3. Germline values: CDR1 MDHEN, CDR2 SYDVKM. The V and J ends lost 3 bases and 0 bases respectively, with 9 bases between them. CDR3 nucleotides: TGTGCCAGCAGTTTTGGTACTTATAGCAATCAGCCCCAGCATTTT. It specifies CASSFGTYSNQPQHF.

This clonotype showed up many times. This chain uses TRBV2 with TRBJ1-1, with D unresolved. V gave up 11 bases and J gave up 4 bases, with 17 bases separating them. The CDR3 covers 13 residues. CDR1 SNHLY and CDR2 FYNNEI come from the germline V gene. CDR3 protein: CAVKLGWGTEAFF. The CDR3 DNA follows: TGTGCCGTTAAGCTGGGTTGGGGCACTGAAGCTTTCTTT. Supplemented by reference TRBV2 and TRBJ1-1, the full variable domain reads EPEVTQTPSHQVTQMGQEVILRCVPISNHLYFYWYRQILGQKVEFLVSFYNNEISEKSEIFDDQFSVERPDGSNFTLKIRSTKLEDSAMYFCAVKLGWGTEAFFGQGTRLTVV.

Regarding this clonotype: This may be a read error: a much more frequent sequence differs by one nucleotide. The chain couples TRBV6-1 to TRBJ1-1; 10 bases are a match to TRBD1. The CDR3 loop spans 13 amino acids. J gave up 1 base and V 10 bases, and 3 bases lay outside the gene matches. Germline assignment: CDR1 MNHNS and CDR2 SASEGT. In nucleotides, the CDR3 is TGTGCCATCAGGACAGGGGGGAACACTGAAGCTTTCTTT. It encodes CAIRTGGNTEAFF.

The chain employs TRBV19 and TRBJ1-2; D is undetermined. CDR1 and CDR2 (germline): LNHDA, SQIVND (reference sequence). The germline V and J ends were trimmed by 9 bases and 8 bases, with 19 bases remaining between them. CDR3 length equals 13 residues. The CDR3 reads CARFRPPITGYTF. The CDR3 bases are TGTGCCAGGTTCCGGCCCCCTATAACCGGCTACACCTTC. Variable domain in full (rest from reference TRBV19 and TRBJ1-2): DGGITQSPKYLFRKEGQNVTLSCEQNLNHDAMYWYRQDPGQGLRLIYYSQIVNDFQKGDIAEGYSVSREKKESFPLTVTSAQKNPTAFYLCARFRPPITGYTFGSGTRLTVV.

The chain's CDR3 is CSAIPPGDDSNQPQHF. DNA of the CDR3: TGCAGTGCTATCCCCCCCGGGGACGATAGCAATCAGCCCCAGCATTTT. The chain carries TRBV20-1 and TRBJ1-5; the D gene is possibly TRBD1 (5 bases). The germline V gene has CDR1 DFQATT and CDR2 SNEGSKA (reference sequence). Trimming removed 4 bases from V and 0 bases from J, with 16 bases in between. The CDR3 spans 16 residues.

In its sample, this clonotype was seen a few times. The V and J genes are TRBV7-6 and TRBJ1-3; 7 bases align to TRBD1. In germline, CDR1 is SGHVS, CDR2 FNYEAQ. The CDR3 extends over 16 amino acids. The trim removed 1 base at V and 0 bases at J, leaving 3 bases unmatched. CDR3 DNA: TGTGCCAGCAGCTTAGGGACAGGTGGCTCTGGAAACACCATATATTTT. Its translation: CASSLGTGGSGNTIYF.

This clonotype was found a few times. The chain recombines TRBV12-3 or TRBV12-4 with TRBJ1-1; D may be TRBD1 (5 bases). The CDR3 is 14 amino acids. V dropped 0 bases and J dropped 2 bases, with 7 bases sitting between them. The CDR3 is CASSLADRNTEAFF. CDR3 DNA sequence: TGTGCCAGCAGTTTAGCCGACAGAAACACTGAAGCTTTCTTT.

The chain joins TRBV19 to TRBJ2-2, with 7 bases aligning to TRBD2. This CDR3 has 16 amino acids. V gave up 3 bases and J gave up 3 bases; unmatched junction bases: 7. The V gene's germline CDR1 is LNHDA and CDR2 SQIVND (reference sequence). Written as DNA, the CDR3 is TGTGCCAGTAGTATCGGGTCAGGGAGGGACACCGGGGAGCTGTTTTTT. Translated, it gives CASSIGSGRDTGELFF. Full variable domain (remainder filled in from reference TRBV19 and TRBJ2-2): DGGITQSPKYLFRKEGQNVTLSCEQNLNHDAMYWYRQDPGQGLRLIYYSQIVNDFQKGDIAEGYSVSREKKESFPLTVTSAQKNPTAFYLCASSIGSGRDTGELFFGEGSRLTVL.

The chain links TRBV28 to TRBJ1-1; D is ambiguous. Looked up from germline, CDR1 is MDHEN and CDR2 is SYDVKM. This CDR3 has 12 amino acids. Trimming shortened V by 7 bases and J by 6 bases, and 12 bases separated the two germline ends. CDR3 in amino acids: CASTNLISEAFF. Written as DNA, the CDR3 is TGTGCCAGCACAAATCTTATCTCTGAAGCTTTCTTT.

The V gene is TRBV4-1, the J gene TRBJ1-4; the D gene is possibly TRBD1 (5 bases). Deletions cut 0 bases from V and 4 bases from J, with 18 bases between. This CDR3 has 18 residues. Germline V lookup: CDR1 MGHRA, CDR2 YSYEKL. CDR3 loop: CASSQDIRDQNSNEKLFF. CDR3 in DNA: TGCGCCAGCAGCCAAGATATCCGGGACCAGAACAGTAATGAAAAACTGTTTTTT.

The chain links TRBV2 to TRBJ1-6; perhaps TRBD1 as D (5 bases). Germline V lookup: CDR1 SNHLY, CDR2 FYNNEI. This CDR3 has 16 residues. V was cut by 6 bases and J by 5 bases, with 17 bases left in between. The CDR3 DNA sequence: TGTGCCAGCAGGTATCGGTTGGCCAGGGATAATTCACCCCTCCACTTT. Residues: CASRYRLARDNSPLHF.

This clonotype was counted at least ten times. The chain uses TRBV2 and TRBJ2-5, with D possibly called TRBD1 or TRBD2 (5 bases each). V shed 2 bases and J shed 5 bases, with 12 bases lying between them. CDR1 SNHLY and CDR2 FYNNEI come from the germline V gene. The length of the CDR3 is 14 residues. The CDR3 region is CASSEKGSFETQYF. For the CDR3, the DNA is TGTGCCAGCAGTGAAAAGGGGAGTTTCGAGACCCAGTACTTC.

This clonotype turned up a few times. The chain is built from TRBV6-2 or TRBV6-3 and TRBJ1-1; unclear D gene. CDR3 length: 14 residues. Per the germline V gene, CDR1 is MNHEY and CDR2 is SVGEGT. V lost 0 bases and J lost 4, with 9 bases in between. The CDR3 DNA reads TGTGCCAGCAGTTACTCCCGTGGGATCACTGAAGCTTTCTTT. Residues: CASSYSRGITEAFF.

This clonotype was seen a handful of times. The chain combines TRBV11-2 with TRBJ1-2; 10 bases fit TRBD1. V was pared by 5 bases and J by 6 bases, with 12 bases of the junction left unmatched. CDR3 length equals 16 residues. Germline loops: CDR1 SGHAT, CDR2 FQNNGV. The CDR3 sequence: CASSIRGTGELDGYTF. The CDR3 DNA reads TGTGCCAGCAGCATACGTGGGACAGGGGAGTTGGATGGCTACACCTTC.

This clonotype has only a few counts. The chain joins TRBV27 to TRBJ2-3, with 8 bases matching TRBD1. The trim removed 4 bases at V and 3 bases at J, leaving 3 bases unmatched. Per the germline V gene, CDR1 is MNHEY and CDR2 is SMNVEV (reference sequence). This CDR3 spans 14 amino acids. The CDR3 sequence: CASSSWTGTDTQYF. In DNA, the CDR3 is TGTGCCAGCAGTTCTTGGACAGGGACAGATACGCAGTATTTT.

This clonotype was picked up many times. The gene calls are TRBV2 and TRBJ2-7; the match to TRBD1 covers 9 bases. Germline V gene sequence: CDR1 SNHLY, CDR2 FYNNEI. Germline trimming cut 3 bases from V and 7 bases from J; bases unmatched to any gene: 13. This CDR3 region has 16 residues. DNA for the CDR3: TGTGCCAGCAGTGATACACAGGGGGCGCCGTCCCGGGAGCAGTACTTC. Its protein product is CASSDTQGAPSREQYF.

In this sample, this clonotype turned up many times. The J gene is TRBJ1-4, the V gene TRBV2, with D perhaps matching TRBD1 (6 bases). In germline, CDR1 is SNHLY, CDR2 FYNNEI. The CDR3 length is 15 residues. The germline V and J ends were trimmed by 2 bases and 3 bases, with 10 bases remaining between them. The CDR3, as DNA: TGTGCCAGCAGTGAAAGGGGGACCCCTAATGAAAAACTGTTTTTT. This codes for CASSERGTPNEKLFF.

This rearrangement joins TRBV28 to TRBJ1-2; D remains ambiguous. Germline V CDR1 and CDR2: MDHEN, SYDVKM. The germline V and J ends were trimmed by 6 bases and 6 bases, with 11 bases remaining between them. The CDR3 has 12 residues. DNA of the CDR3: TGTGCCAGCAGACTCGAACCGGATGGCTACACCTTC. Protein: CASRLEPDGYTF.

This clonotype was seen at least ten times. The chain employs TRBV11-2 and TRBJ1-1; no clear D gene. Trimming stripped 1 base from V and 1 base from J, with 10 bases between. CDR1 and CDR2 from the germline V gene are SGHAT and FQNNGV. The CDR3 sequence is 15 residues long. CDR3 bases: TGTGCCAGCAGCTTAGTGAGGTTTCAGAACACTGAAGCTTTCTTT. Translated, it gives CASSLVRFQNTEAFF. The whole variable domain, remainder taken from reference TRBV11-2 and TRBJ1-1, is EAGVAQSPRYKIIEKRQSVAFWCNPISGHATLYWYQQILGQGPKLLIQFQNNGVVDDSQLPKDRFSAERLKGVDSTLKIQPAKLEDSAVYLCASSLVRFQNTEAFFGQGTRLTVV.

This clonotype was detected many times. The V gene is TRBV27, the J gene TRBJ2-2; 7 bases are shared with TRBD2. Germline CDR1 reads MNHEY; CDR2 reads SMNVEV (reference sequence). CDR3 length: 17 residues. Trimming removed 3 bases from V and 4 bases from J; junction bases left unmatched: 11. The CDR3 DNA reads as TGTGCCAGCAGTTTCTTCGGCGTGGCGGGAGTCACCGGGGAGCTGTTTTTT. Amino acid sequence: CASSFFGVAGVTGELFF.

As concerns this clonotype: The junction differs from germline at one of its ends, possibly a read error. The genes are TRBV11-2 and TRBJ2-7; 7 bases map to TRBD2. Germline CDR1 is SGHAT and CDR2 is FQNNGV. The CDR3 spans 13 residues. This CDR3 reads CASSPPAGDEQYF. The CDR3 nucleotides are TGCGCCAGCAGCCCCCCGGCGGGGGACGAGCAGTACTTC.

The CDR3 is CASSPSPGRNYEQYF. The CDR3 DNA is TGTGCCAGCAGCCCCTCTCCGGGACGGAACTACGAGCAGTACTTC. The chain links TRBV2 to TRBJ2-7; D possibly uses TRBD1 or TRBD2 (5 bases each). From germline, CDR1 is SNHLY and CDR2 FYNNEI. This CDR3 comprises 15 residues. V shed 6 bases and J shed 3 bases, with 18 bases lying between them.

A word on this clonotype: Germline and junction disagree at one end, which may indicate a read error. This chain joins TRBV5-1 and TRBJ1-1, with 7 bases matching TRBD1. In germline, CDR1 is SGHRS, CDR2 YFSETQ. The CDR3 totals 15 residues. DNA of the CDR3: TGCACCAGCAGCCCTCAGACAGGGTTGAACACTGAAGCTTTCTTT. Protein sequence: CTSSPQTGLNTEAFF.

This clonotype was seen a handful of times. J is TRBJ1-5 and V is TRBV27; no clear D. Trimming pared 6 bases from V and 9 bases from J, leaving 15 bases between. Germline values: CDR1 MNHEY, CDR2 SMNVEV (reference sequence). CDR3 length: 13 residues. CDR3 sequence reads: CASSNALGSPQHF. CDR3 in DNA: TGTGCCAGCAGCAACGCCTTGGGGTCGCCCCAGCATTTT.

V and J are TRBV6-1 and TRBJ2-7; TRBD2 agrees at 10 bases. CDR1 is MNHNS, CDR2 SASEGT, per germline. The CDR3 runs 15 residues. The V and J ends lost 7 bases and 4 bases, in that order; junction bases with no gene match: 10. The CDR3 region is CASKTLAGDSYEQYF. CDR3 coding DNA: TGTGCCAGCAAGACGCTAGCGGGAGACTCTTACGAGCAGTACTTC.

V and J are TRBV12-3 or TRBV12-4 and TRBJ2-7, with TRBD1 matching over 8 bases. The CDR3 has 13 residues. V lost 2 bases and J lost 6; bases outside the gene matches: 3. This CDR3 is CASSLRQGIEQYF. CDR3 sequence (DNA): TGTGCCAGCAGTTTAAGACAGGGGATCGAGCAGTACTTC.

This clonotype was observed many times. This sequence joins TRBV12-3 or TRBV12-4 and TRBJ1-1, with D possibly being TRBD1 (5 bases). The length of the CDR3 is 14 residues. V was pared by 6 bases and J by 5 bases, with 16 bases between. In DNA form, the CDR3 reads TGTGCCAGCAGCCTCCTGGGGCGAAGGACTGAAGCTTTCTTT. Translated: CASSLLGRRTEAFF.

This clonotype occurred many times. The chain couples TRBV6-2 or TRBV6-3 to TRBJ1-2, with a possible D match to TRBD1 (6 bases). Trimming cost V 0 bases and J 4 bases, with 12 bases left between them. CDR3 size: 15 residues. Germline V gene data show CDR1 as MNHEY and CDR2 as SVGEGT. The CDR3 DNA is TGTGCCAGCAGTTACTCGAAACAGGGACTCTATGGCTACACCTTC. The encoded protein is CASSYSKQGLYGYTF.